This T cell receptor beta chain was obtained from a study of shared clonotypes between healthy human individuals. The overall study: The study used three CD4 naive, three CD4 memory, two CD8 naive and one CD8 memory plate per donor.

In the original workflow: Junction-only immunoSEQ data arrived without quality scores, meaning filtering differed. Libraries were prepared by immunoSEQ multiplex PCR; TCRdb keeps only in-frame clonotypes and omits some of them. That table gives V, J and clone size, and the DNA gave D and trimming. The sample lists 850,000 to 1,200,000 clones, about three quarters occurring once. CD45RA-negative memory and CD45RA+ naive subsets were split from the CD4+ cells. Findings of the study overall: Generally, naive subsets (rather than memory subsets) showed larger estimated richness.

Germline V lookup: CDR1 MNHEY, CDR2 SVGAGI. This CDR3 contains 14 residues. As to this clone: The target antigen is unknown.

V and J are TRBV6-5 and TRBJ2-3, with D maybe TRBD2 (7 bases). The clonotype originates from a man between 18 and 35 years old in good health. The specimen was memory CD4+ T cells sorted from blood. Subset here: CD45RA-negative fraction. The CDR3 spells CASGRGGGETTQYF. DNA for the CDR3: TGTGCTTCAGGGAGGGGGGGAGGCGAAACTACGCAGTATTTT.